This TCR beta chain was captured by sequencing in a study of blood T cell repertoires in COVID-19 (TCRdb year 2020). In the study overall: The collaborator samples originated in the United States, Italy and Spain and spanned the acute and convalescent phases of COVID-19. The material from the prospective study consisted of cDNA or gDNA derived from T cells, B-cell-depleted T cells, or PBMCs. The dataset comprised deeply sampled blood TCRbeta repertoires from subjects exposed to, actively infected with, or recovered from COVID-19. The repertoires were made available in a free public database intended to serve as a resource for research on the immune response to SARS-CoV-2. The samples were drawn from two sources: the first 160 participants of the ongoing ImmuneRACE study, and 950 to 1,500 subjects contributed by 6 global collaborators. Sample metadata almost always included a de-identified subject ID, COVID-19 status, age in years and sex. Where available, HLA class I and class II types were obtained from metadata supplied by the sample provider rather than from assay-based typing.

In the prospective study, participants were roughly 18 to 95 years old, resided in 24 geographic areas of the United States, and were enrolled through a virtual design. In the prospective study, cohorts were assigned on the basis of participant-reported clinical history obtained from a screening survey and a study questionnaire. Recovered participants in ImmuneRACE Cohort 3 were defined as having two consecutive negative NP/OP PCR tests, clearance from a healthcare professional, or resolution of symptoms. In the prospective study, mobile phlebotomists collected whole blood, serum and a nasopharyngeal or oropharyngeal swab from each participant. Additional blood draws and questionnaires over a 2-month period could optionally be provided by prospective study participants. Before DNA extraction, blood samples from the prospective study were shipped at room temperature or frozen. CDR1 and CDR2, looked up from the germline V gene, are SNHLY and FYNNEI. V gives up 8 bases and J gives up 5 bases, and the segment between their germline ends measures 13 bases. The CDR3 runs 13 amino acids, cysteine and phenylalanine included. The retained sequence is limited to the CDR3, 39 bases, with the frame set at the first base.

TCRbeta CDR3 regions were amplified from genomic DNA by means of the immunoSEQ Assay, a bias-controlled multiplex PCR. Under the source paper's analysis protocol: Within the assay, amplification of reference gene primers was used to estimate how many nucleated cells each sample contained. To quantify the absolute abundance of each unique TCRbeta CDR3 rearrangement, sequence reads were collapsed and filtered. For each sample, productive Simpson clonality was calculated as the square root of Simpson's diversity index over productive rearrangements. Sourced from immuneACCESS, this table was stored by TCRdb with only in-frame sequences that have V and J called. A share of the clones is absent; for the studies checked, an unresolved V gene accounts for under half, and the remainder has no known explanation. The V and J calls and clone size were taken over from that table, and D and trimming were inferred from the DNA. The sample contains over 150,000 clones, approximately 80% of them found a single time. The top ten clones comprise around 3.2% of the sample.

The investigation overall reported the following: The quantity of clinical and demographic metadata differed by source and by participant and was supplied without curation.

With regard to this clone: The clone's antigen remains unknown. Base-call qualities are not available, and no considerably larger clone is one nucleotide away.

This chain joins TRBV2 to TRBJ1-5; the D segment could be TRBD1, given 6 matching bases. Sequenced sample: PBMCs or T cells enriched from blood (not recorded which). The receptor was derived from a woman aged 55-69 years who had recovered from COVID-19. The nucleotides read TGTGCCAGCCTGAAACAGGGAGATCAGCCCCAGCATTTT. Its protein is CASLKQGDQPQHF.